This is a list of T cell receptor beta chains from one sample in a study of blood T cell repertoires in COVID-19. Profiling relied on immunoSEQ multiplex PCR, and the TCRdb table lists in-frame clones only, not all of them. The table has some 270,000 clones, roughly 84% seen once; the top ten hold about 3%. Sequenced: PBMCs or T cells enriched from blood (not recorded which). These receptors all stem from a man in his forties or fifties who had recovered from COVID-19. CDR3s include the opening cysteine and the closing phenylalanine or tryptophan. The order of the fields is clone size, D gene, V gene, J gene, CDR3 DNA, CDR3 protein. The D gene is left open where the match is weak. A clone size is listed for some rows: how often the clone was seen (once, few, many), or a class if it is expanded.

once	-	TRBV28	TRBJ1-5	TGTGCCGACGGACAGACAAATCAGCCCCAGCATTTT	CADGQTNQPQHF
-	TRBD2	TRBV3-1/TRBV3-2	TRBJ2-5	TGTGCCAGCAGCCTAGCGGGGGGGCGGGAAGAGACCCAGTACTTC	CASSLAGGREETQYF
once	TRBD1	TRBV5-1	TRBJ1-2	TGCGCCAGCAGCTTTCCCCTAGGCAAAGGGACAGTCTATGGCTACACCTTC	CASSFPLGKGTVYGYTF
once	-	TRBV6-2/TRBV6-3	TRBJ1-1	TGTGCCAGCAGTGATAGGGGTATCACTGAAGCTTTCTTT	CASSDRGITEAFF
-	-	TRBV24-1	TRBJ1-2	TGTGCCACCAGTGACCGGGGTTCGAAGGGCTACACCTTC	CATSDRGSKGYTF
-	TRBD2	TRBV7-3	TRBJ2-2	TGTGCCAGCAGCTTAATGCTAGCGGGCGTGACCGGGGAGCTGTTTTTT	CASSLMLAGVTGELFF
-	-	TRBV11-3	TRBJ2-3	TGTGCCAGCAGCTTAGTTAGCGGAGTTAGCACAGATACGCAGTATTTT	CASSLVSGVSTDTQYF
-	-	TRBV6-5	TRBJ1-2	TGTGCCAGCAAATACGAGGGCGGACTGTGGGGCTACACCTTC	CASKYEGGLWGYTF
-	-	TRBV19	TRBJ2-6	TGTGCCAGTAGTAAAGTACGTGAGACTGGGGCCAACGTCCTGACTTTC	CASSKVRETGANVLTF
-	TRBD2	TRBV28	TRBJ2-2	TGTGCCAGCAGTCGGGGGGGATTTCGAACCGGGGAGCTGTTTTTT	CASSRGGFRTGELFF
-	-	TRBV5-6	TRBJ2-5	TGTGCCAGCAGCAAGAAGTTCCCTCACGAGGAGACCCAGTACTTC	CASSKKFPHEETQYF
-	-	TRBV7-7	TRBJ2-3	TGTGCTAGCAGTGAGGGTCGCACAGATACGCAGTATTTT	CASSEGRTDTQYF
few	TRBD1	TRBV5-5	TRBJ1-2	TGTGCCAGCAGCTTGTCGGGACAGGGCATCTATGGCTACACCTTC	CASSLSGQGIYGYTF
-	TRBD2	TRBV9	TRBJ2-7	TGTGCCAGCAGCTACGGGGAGGGACGGATTGTCTACGAGCAGTACTTC	CASSYGEGRIVYEQYF
-	-	TRBV5-1	TRBJ1-1	TGCGCCAGCAGCCCGACCGGGTTGACGAACACTGAAGCTTTCTTT	CASSPTGLTNTEAFF
-	TRBD1	TRBV4-2	TRBJ1-6	TGTGCCAGCAGCCAAGAGGAGGGGGCCAGATCACCCCTCCACTTT	CASSQEEGARSPLHF